The sequence of this T cell receptor (beta chain) was determined in a study of beta chain features in type 1 diabetes. Study-wide results and limits: PCR could preferentially amplify shorter templates, alike in patients and controls.

Points on this clone: Its antigen is undetermined.

Of the isolated RNA, all was reverse transcribed, and so the sequenced material was expressed TCRB transcripts. The method was immunoSEQ multiplex PCR; TCRdb's version includes in-frame clones alone and lacks a portion of them. The sample holds a few hundred thousand clones, more than 9.5% seen once. The length of the CDR3 is 15 residues. V lost 3 bases to trimming and J lost 6 bases; unmatched junction nucleotides: 4. CDR1 is SGHTA, CDR2 FQGNSA, per germline. The chain carries TRBV7-2 and TRBJ2-7, with 14 bases aligning to TRBD2. The sample was naive CD4+ T cells from blood. This TCR was recovered from a woman aged 30 to 39 in good health. CDR3 coding DNA: TGTGCCAGCAGCTTGGGACTAGCGGGAGTGTCCGAGCAGTACTTC. It specifies CASSLGLAGVSEQYF.